Described below is a single TCR beta chain sequence and its context. Its antigen is unknown. The data stem from a study of cytomegalovirus exposure and HLA in healthy donors. After removal of 6 bases from V and 1 base from J, the junction contained 6 bases not matched to a gene. Per the germline V gene, CDR1 is MNHEY and CDR2 is SMNVEV (reference sequence). The CDR3 covers 14 residues. The PCR used 60 Vbeta and 13 Jbeta primers. Profiled with immunoSEQ multiplex PCR; TCRdb holds only in-frame clones, not every one. The data contain around 67,000 clones, about 80% of them singletons. Study-level points and caveats: Highly shared sequence variants in one cluster were likely a sequencing artifact. The number of N-insertions in an Asian-associated ancestry cluster was reportedly below the roughly 670-donor mean in a later analysis. A link between a missense DCLRE1C variant and TCR beta V- and J-gene trimming emerged from a later analysis.

The sequencing sample was made of PBMCs. The sequence was collected from a man aged 18 to 30 in good health and CMV-seropositive. This chain uses TRBV27 with TRBJ2-7; 7 bases agree with TRBD1. The CDR3 spells CASRYGTASYEQYF. CDR3 nucleotides: TGTGCCAGCAGGTACGGGACAGCTTCCTACGAGCAGTACTTC.